The 6 T cell receptor beta chains given below trace back to one sample, sequenced in a study of T cell responses to AZD1222 COVID-19 vaccine. The protocol was immunoSEQ multiplex PCR, while the TCRdb copy is restricted to in-frame clones and leaves out a portion. The data contain about 150,000 clones, approximately 88% of them seen just once; the ten biggest clones take up around 1%. Sequenced here: peripheral blood, sampled 28 days after the second AZD1222 dose. Receptors were obtained from an adult who received the AZD1222 COVID-19 vaccine.

The chain couples TRBV6-5 to TRBJ2-1, with D tentatively TRBD2 (6 bases). Germline-derived CDR1 and CDR2 are MNHEY and SVGAGI. This CDR3 has 14 amino acids. The V and J ends lost 5 bases and 3 bases respectively, with 11 bases between them. The CDR3 region is CASSRDSGYNEQFF. As DNA, the CDR3 is TGTGCCAGCAGTAGGGACTCGGGCTACAATGAGCAGTTCTTC.

The J gene is TRBJ1-6, the V gene TRBV5-6, with D perhaps matching TRBD1 (6 bases). Germline V gene data show CDR1 as SGHDT and CDR2 as YYEEEE. The V end was cut by 4 bases, the J end by 10 bases, with 18 bases between. This CDR3 spans 15 amino acids. The CDR3 DNA reads TGTGCCAGCAGCCTAAGCGGGGGGCTCCGGTCACCCCTCCACTTT. Protein sequence: CASSLSGGLRSPLHF. Full variable domain (missing parts from reference TRBV5-6 and TRBJ1-6): DAGVTQSPTHLIKTRGQQVTLRCSPKSGHDTVSWYQQALGQGPQFIFQYYEEEERQRGNFPDRFSGHQFPNYSSELNVNALLLGDSALYLCASSLSGGLRSPLHFGNGTRLTVT.

This CDR3 is CASSARPTYEQYF. The CDR3 DNA reads as TGTGCCAGCAGCGCCCGTCCCACCTACGAGCAGTACTTC. The chain has TRBV9 and TRBJ2-7; D not resolved. The CDR3 is 13 residues long. CDR1 and CDR2 from the germline V gene are SGDLS and YYNGEE. With 3 bases removed from V and 2 bases from J, the gap between germline ends came to 9 bases.

CDR3 DNA: TGTGCCAGCAGCGACCGGGACATCAGGGGACGCGTCGGTGAAGCTTTCTTT. This encodes CASSDRDIRGRVGEAFF. The chain carries TRBV7-9 and TRBJ1-1, with a weak D call TRBD1 (6 bases). Germline V gene sequence: CDR1 SEHNR, CDR2 FQNEAQ (reference sequence). The CDR3 runs to 17 residues. V gave up 5 bases and J gave up 7 bases, with 26 bases separating them.

J is TRBJ1-2 and V is TRBV7-9, with a possible D match to TRBD1 (6 bases). V lost 3 bases to trimming and J lost 7 bases, with 21 bases between them. CDR3 length: 16 amino acids. Germline CDR1 is SEHNR and CDR2 is FQNEAQ (reference sequence). CDR3 DNA: TGTGCCAGCAGCTTCGGTGGGGGGGCGTACCCTAGTGGCTACACCTTC. This encodes CASSFGGGAYPSGYTF. The whole variable domain, filled in from reference TRBV7-9 and TRBJ1-2, reads DTGVSQNPRHKITKRGQNVTFRCDPISEHNRLYWYRQTLGQGPEFLTYFQNEAQLEKSRLLSDRFSAERPKGSFSTLEIQRTEQGDSAMYLCASSFGGGAYPSGYTFGSGTRLTVV.

J is TRBJ1-1 and V is TRBV7-8; D is ambiguous. The CDR3 runs 14 residues. Germline V gene lookup returns CDR1 SGHVS and CDR2 FQNEAQ. Trimming took 2 bases from V and 6 from J, leaving 13 bases between them. Written as DNA, the CDR3 is TGTGCCAGCAGCTTATACGGGCGAGGTGCTGAAGCTTTCTTT. It yields the protein CASSLYGRGAEAFF.